This T cell receptor (beta chain) was recovered during a study of cytomegalovirus exposure and HLA in healthy donors. This PCR relied on a set of 60 Vbeta primers and 13 Jbeta primers. TCRdb keeps only in-frame clones here, not all; method: immunoSEQ multiplex PCR. Of 150,000 to 250,000 clones listed, 85% are singletons. These donors, healthy bone marrow donors, were studied. The TCR was taken from a woman in her fifties or sixties in good health and CMV-seronegative. Source material: PBMCs.

CDR3 in DNA: TGTGCCAGCAGCTTATTACAGGGGAAATTCGGGGAGCTGTTTTTT. Amino acids: CASSLLQGKFGELFF. The chain recombines TRBV7-9 with TRBJ2-2; TRBD1 agrees at 7 bases. Trimming at V came to 2 bases and at J to 7 bases, leaving 7 bases not matched to a gene. This CDR3 is 15 amino acids long. Germline assignment: CDR1 SEHNR and CDR2 FQNEAQ (reference sequence).